This is a list of T cell receptor beta chains from one sample in a study of CD8+ T cells in alopecia areata. Sequencing was performed with immunoSEQ multiplex PCR; in TCRdb, only in-frame clones are kept and a portion is missing. In the table there are over 150,000 clones, about 56% of which are singletons. The sample was CD8+ T cells sorted from blood. The receptors were gathered from a human donor in good health. The CDR3 runs from the conserved cysteine through the conserved F or W. D genes are given only for firm matches. Some rows have no size entry. The others give once, few or many, or a class for an expanded clone.

abundance	v_gene	d_gene	j_gene	CDR3aa	CDR3nt
NA	TRBV4-1	TRBD2	TRBJ2-3	CASSQGVSGATDTQYF	TGCGCCAGCAGCCAAGGGGTTAGCGGGGCCACAGATACGCAGTATTTT
NA	TRBV6-5	NA	TRBJ2-3	CASSPGVASTDTQYF	TGTGCCAGCAGTCCCGGGGTGGCTAGCACAGATACGCAGTATTTT
few	TRBV29-1	NA	TRBJ1-2	CSVDSYGYTF	TGCAGCGTGGACAGCTATGGCTACACCTTC
NA	TRBV5-4	NA	TRBJ2-2	CASSLANTGELFF	TGTGCCAGCAGCTTGGCGAACACCGGGGAGCTGTTTTTT
NA	TRBV5-8	TRBD1	TRBJ2-3	CASSTGTGGFGDTQYF	TGTGCCAGCAGCACCGGGACAGGGGGCTTTGGAGATACGCAGTATTTT
NA	TRBV2	NA	TRBJ1-1	CASSEWETEAFF	TGTGCCAGCAGTGAGTGGGAGACTGAAGCTTTCTTT
NA	TRBV6-1	NA	TRBJ1-2	CASSELVEDTF	TGTGCCAGCAGTGAGTTGGTAGAGGACACCTTC
few	TRBV5-1	NA	TRBJ1-5	CASSLDETQPQHF	TGCGCCAGCAGCTTGGATGAAACCCAGCCCCAGCATTTT
NA	TRBV6-5	NA	TRBJ1-2	CASSPITRQANGYTF	TGTGCCAGCAGTCCCATAACTCGGCAGGCAAATGGCTACACCTTC
NA	TRBV27	NA	TRBJ2-1	CASSLQGPYNEQFF	TGTGCCAGCAGTTTACAGGGCCCATACAATGAGCAGTTCTTC
NA	TRBV6-5	TRBD1	TRBJ1-6	CASSWFFGQGNSPLHF	TGTGCCAGCAGTTGGTTCTTCGGACAGGGGAATTCACCCCTCCACTTT
many	TRBV28	NA	TRBJ1-3	CASSLWGVATIYF	TGTGCCAGCAGTTTATGGGGGGTGGCCACCATATATTTT
NA	TRBV7-2	TRBD2	TRBJ2-3	CASSDLAGYTDTQYF	TGTGCCAGCAGCGACCTAGCGGGATACACAGATACGCAGTATTTT
once	TRBV27	NA	TRBJ1-6	CASRLLGGGSPLHF	TGTGCCAGCAGGCTATTAGGGGGAGGGTCACCCCTCCACTTT
NA	TRBV5-1	TRBD1	TRBJ2-7	CASSPHLGQSSYEQYF	TGCGCCAGCAGCCCCCACCTGGGACAGAGCTCCTACGAGCAGTACTTC
NA	TRBV7-8	NA	TRBJ2-5	CASSLTSGQETQYF	TGTGCCAGCAGCTTAACCAGCGGCCAAGAGACCCAGTACTTC
NA	TRBV4-2	NA	TRBJ2-3	CASSSGTSMPDTQYF	TGTGCCAGCAGCTCTGGGACATCCATGCCAGATACGCAGTATTTT
NA	TRBV15	NA	TRBJ1-1	CATSRDELNTEAFF	TGTGCCACCAGCAGAGATGAGTTGAACACTGAAGCTTTCTTT
NA	TRBV7-3	NA	TRBJ1-6	CASSLSGLNSPLHF	TGTGCCAGCAGCTTAAGTGGTCTCAATTCACCCCTCCACTTT
NA	TRBV6-1	TRBD1	TRBJ1-1	CASSLTGGTNEAFF	TGTGCCAGCAGTCTTACAGGGGGTACTAATGAAGCTTTCTTT
NA	TRBV4-1	NA	TRBJ1-1	CASSHVQGAQTEAFF	TGCGCCAGCAGCCATGTTCAGGGCGCGCAGACTGAAGCTTTCTTT
NA	TRBV13	NA	TRBJ2-4	CASSLSTADIQYF	TGTGCCAGCAGCTTAAGTACGGCTGACATTCAGTACTTC